This record looks at one T cell receptor (beta chain) sequence and its context. The record originates from a study of blood T cell repertoires in COVID-19. Per the original methods: The assay estimated nucleated cells by amplifying reference gene primers. TCRdb keeps only in-frame clones here, not all; method: immunoSEQ multiplex PCR. The D gene and trimming were derived from the DNA, and the V and J assignments and clone size from that table. The sample records just over 350,000 clones, more than 75% being singletons. CDR1 is SGHNT and CDR2 is YYREEE in the germline V gene (reference sequence). The CDR3 totals 16 residues. Trimming cost V 4 bases and J 5 bases; bases outside gene matches: 7.

This receptor was obtained from a woman aged 30 to 39 who had recovered from COVID-19. The rearrangement joins TRBV5-4 to TRBJ1-6; 9 nucleotides agree with TRBD1. Source material: PBMCs or T cells enriched from blood (not recorded which). The CDR3 DNA sequence: TGTGCCAGCAGCAGTAAGGGACAGGGTCATAATTCACCCCTCCACTTT. It encodes CASSSKGQGHNSPLHF.